The next 19 T cell receptor beta chains were all read from a single sample in a study of shared clonotypes between healthy human individuals. TCRdb's copy holds only in-frame clones and misses some; the assay was immunoSEQ multiplex PCR. This sample has approximately 2.4 million clones, with approximately 94% found just once. The sample was naive CD4+ T cells sorted from blood. Subset described: CD45RA+ positively selected. The source is a young man in good health.

The count of this clone is one. The CDR3 spells CSVGPGGYEQYF. The CDR3 nucleotides are TGCAGCGTTGGTCCCGGCGGCTACGAGCAGTACTTC. This chain uses TRBV29-1 with TRBJ2-7; no clear D gene. There are 12 residues in the CDR3. Trimming pared 4 bases from V and 3 bases from J, leaving 10 bases between. CDR1 and CDR2 from the germline V gene are SQVTM and ANQGSEA.

The rearrangement uses TRBV19 and TRBJ1-1, with TRBD1 matching over 9 bases. Germline CDR1 reads LNHDA; CDR2 reads SQIVND (reference sequence). The ends lost 6 bases at V and 2 bases at J; junction bases unmatched: 7. This CDR3 has 15 amino acids. CDR3 in amino acids: CASSAGDRVNTEAFF. CDR3 in DNA: TGTGCCAGTAGCGCGGGGGACAGGGTTAACACTGAAGCTTTCTTT.

The chain joins TRBV5-1 to TRBJ1-4; TRBD1 aligns across 8 bases. The CDR3 is 14 amino acids. V was clipped by 4 bases and J by 7 bases; unmatched bases: 6. The germline CDR1 and CDR2 sequences are SGHRS and YFSETQ. CDR3 sequence reads: CASSQTDRGEKLFF. As DNA, the CDR3 is TGCGCCAGCAGCCAAACCGACAGGGGTGAAAAACTGTTTTTT.

The V and J genes are TRBV7-9 and TRBJ1-3; 9 positions match TRBD1. This CDR3 has 14 residues. Germline CDR1 is SEHNR and CDR2 is FQNEAQ (reference sequence). V gave up 5 bases and J gave up 6 bases; unmatched junction bases: 5. DNA of the CDR3: TGTGCCAGCAGCCAAGACAGGGGGGCAAACACCATATATTTT. It codes for CASSQDRGANTIYF.

This chain uses TRBV10-3 with TRBJ1-1; the D gene is possibly TRBD1 (5 bases). Germline V gene lookup returns CDR1 ENHRY and CDR2 SYGVKD. This CDR3 has 13 amino acids. V gave up 6 bases and J gave up 6 bases, with 14 bases separating them. CDR3 in amino acids: CAISFQAGAEAFF. As DNA, the CDR3 is TGTGCCATCAGCTTTCAAGCGGGGGCTGAAGCTTTCTTT.

Details on this clone: Other DNA variants within this sample encode the same CDR3. The chain employs TRBV28 and TRBJ1-2; no clear D. CDR1 and CDR2 (germline): MDHEN, SYDVKM. This CDR3 is built from 13 residues. The V and J ends lost 5 bases and 4 bases respectively, with 11 bases between them. The DNA of the CDR3 is TGTGCCAGCAGTCCAGGAAGAGGCTATGGCTACACCTTC. Amino acids: CASSPGRGYGYTF.

The rearrangement joins TRBV10-3 to TRBJ2-7; D is ambiguous. The germline V gene encodes CDR1 ENHRY and CDR2 SYGVKD. V shed 8 bases and J shed 3 bases, with 8 bases lying between them. This CDR3 has 11 residues. The DNA of the CDR3 is TGTGCCATCCGAGATAACTACGAGCAGTACTTC. It is translated as CAIRDNYEQYF.

The chain carries TRBV7-2 and TRBJ1-1; maybe TRBD1 (5 bases). The ends were cut back, 5 bases at V and 4 bases at J, with 11 bases in the middle. Germline V gene lookup returns CDR1 SGHTA and CDR2 FQGNSA. There are 13 residues in the CDR3. The CDR3 spells CASSTRGATEAFF. The CDR3 nucleotides read TGTGCCAGCAGCACGCGGGGCGCCACTGAAGCTTTCTTT.

V usage is TRBV29-1 and J usage is TRBJ2-1, with TRBD1 matching 9 bases. The J segment lost 7 bases and the V segment lost 3 bases, leaving 10 bases of the junction unmatched. The length of the CDR3 is 15 residues. Germline V CDR1 and CDR2: SQVTM, ANQGSEA. CDR3 amino acids: CSVETPGQGHNEQFF. In DNA, the CDR3 is TGCAGCGTTGAGACGCCGGGACAGGGTCATAATGAGCAGTTCTTC.

The rearrangement uses TRBV6-5 and TRBJ1-1; a weak D match, TRBD1 (6 bases). The germline CDR1 and CDR2 sequences are MNHEY and SVGAGI. The CDR3 has 13 amino acids. V lost 5 bases to trimming and J lost 8 bases, with 15 bases between them. The CDR3 nucleotides read TGTGCCAGCAGTCCCCAGGGGTCGGCCGAAGCTTTCTTT. Protein product: CASSPQGSAEAFF.

The chain is built from TRBV18 and TRBJ2-7, with 10 nucleotides matching TRBD1. The CDR3 runs to 18 residues. Germline loops: CDR1 KGHSH, CDR2 LQKENI. V was pared by 6 bases and J by 5 bases, with 19 bases of the junction left unmatched. CDR3: CASSSRPTGDRGRDEQYF. The CDR3 nucleotides are TGTGCCAGCTCCTCCAGGCCTACAGGCGACAGGGGGCGAGACGAGCAGTACTTC.

This chain connects TRBV10-1 to TRBJ1-2; maybe TRBD1 (6 bases). The V end lost 2 bases, the J end lost 0 bases, and 13 bases lay between the germline ends. The germline gives CDR1 WNHNN, CDR2 SYGVQD (reference sequence). The CDR3 totals 16 residues. CDR3 in amino acids: CASSENRDTTNYGYTF. The DNA for the CDR3 is TGCGCCAGCAGTGAGAACAGGGACACCACTAACTATGGCTACACCTTC.

This clone has only a few counts. The genes are TRBV7-2 and TRBJ1-1; 7 bases align to TRBD1. The CDR3 length is 16 residues. Germline assignment: CDR1 SGHTA and CDR2 FQGNSA. V shed 5 bases and J 0 bases; nucleotides not matched to a gene: 9. CDR3 coding DNA: TGTGCCAGCAGCGGAGACAGGGTACGAATGAACACTGAAGCTTTCTTT. This gives the protein CASSGDRVRMNTEAFF.

Regarding this clone: At the DNA level, this CDR3 is encoded by other sequences in the same sample as well. This chain uses TRBV6-1 with TRBJ1-1; D is undetermined. The V end lost 6 bases, the J end lost 3 bases, and 11 bases lay between the germline ends. CDR3 length: 13 residues. Looked up from germline, CDR1 is MNHNS and CDR2 is SASEGT. CDR3 protein: CASSPRGDTEAFF. DNA of the CDR3: TGTGCCAGCAGCCCCAGAGGTGACACTGAAGCTTTCTTT.

The V gene is TRBV7-8, the J gene TRBJ1-1; D remains ambiguous. The CDR3 is 13 residues long. V gave up 4 bases and J gave up 5 bases, with 11 bases separating them. Germline CDR1 and CDR2: SGHVS and FQNEAQ. CDR3 nucleotides: TGTGCCAGCAGCTCCCAGCCGGGGACTGAAGCTTTCTTT. As protein: CASSSQPGTEAFF. The entire variable domain, with the rest obtained from reference TRBV7-8 and TRBJ1-1, is as follows: GAGVSQSPRYKVAKRGQDVALRCDPISGHVSLFWYQQALGQGPEFLTYFQNEAQLDKSGLPSDRFFAERPEGSVSTLKIQRTQQEDSAVYLCASSSQPGTEAFFGQGTRLTVV.

The CDR3 region has the DNA TGTGCCAGCGTCATGGGTTCACACTCCTACAATGAGCAGTTCTTC. This gives the protein CASVMGSHSYNEQFF. J is TRBJ2-1 and V is TRBV11-2; no clear D gene. The CDR3 runs 15 residues. V was clipped by 8 bases and J by 0 bases, with 14 bases between them. CDR1 is SGHAT and CDR2 is FQNNGV in the germline V gene.

This clone was seen just once. Other DNA sequences of this sample code for an identical CDR3. The J gene is TRBJ2-5, the V gene TRBV7-2; D is perhaps TRBD1 (6 bases). V shed 4 bases and J shed 0 bases, with 9 bases lying between them. CDR3 length equals 14 residues. Germline CDR1 SGHTA, CDR2 FQGNSA. CDR3 coding DNA: TGTGCCAGCAGCTCGGACAGATACCAAGAGACCCAGTACTTC. Protein: CASSSDRYQETQYF.

This rearrangement joins TRBV25-1 to TRBJ1-3, with 7 bases that match TRBD1. Unmatched junction bases numbered 4, after V lost 3 bases and J lost 2 bases. CDR1 and CDR2 from the germline V gene are MGHDK and SYGVNS. The CDR3 consists of 15 residues. The CDR3 protein is CASSDGTVTGNTIYF. The CDR3 DNA follows: TGTGCCAGCAGTGACGGGACAGTAACTGGAAACACCATATATTTT.

This clone was recorded a few times. The chain recombines TRBV7-3 with TRBJ1-2; perhaps TRBD1 as D (6 bases). Germline CDR1 and CDR2: SGHTA and FQGTGA. The germline V and J ends were trimmed by 4 bases and 3 bases, with 12 bases remaining between them. The CDR3 totals 14 residues. The CDR3 region has the DNA TGTGCCAGCAGCTCAGGGGCCGGAGACTATGGCTACACCTTC. It translates to CASSSGAGDYGYTF.